The clone carrying this T cell receptor (beta chain) was recorded only once. Libraries were prepared by immunoSEQ multiplex PCR; TCRdb keeps only in-frame clonotypes and omits some of them. Of around 67,000 clones listed, roughly 92% are singletons. The sample originates from a study of technical replicates of blood from a handful of donors. The CDR3 has 16 amino acids. Germline CDR1 LGHNA, CDR2 YSLEER. V lost 4 bases and J 0 bases, leaving 16 bases between the germline ends. This receptor was taken from a human donor in good health. Specimen: T cells isolated from PBMCs. The chain combines TRBV4-3 with TRBJ2-7; D uncertain. As DNA, the CDR3 is TGCGCCAGCAGCCCCGAACTCCAACTGAACTCCTACGAGCAGTACTTC. Translated: CASSPELQLNSYEQYF.